This T cell receptor beta chain came from a study of blood T cell repertoires in COVID-19. The wider study: Acute and convalescent COVID-19 specimens originated in the United States, Italy and Spain.

The length of the CDR3 is 16 residues. V lost 3 bases and J 0 bases, leaving 12 bases between the germline ends. Germline V gene lookup returns CDR1 MNHNS and CDR2 SASEGT. Libraries were prepared by immunoSEQ multiplex PCR; TCRdb keeps only in-frame clonotypes and omits some of them. The sample records 150,000 to 170,000 clones, around 83% being singletons. The chain has TRBV6-1 and TRBJ2-4, with a possible D match to TRBD2 (5 bases). The sequence was collected from a woman between 55 and 75 years old with COVID-19, enrolled during active disease. Sequencing was done on a sample of peripheral blood. CDR3 in amino acids: CASSEDWKLAKNIQYF. In DNA form, the CDR3 reads TGTGCCAGCAGTGAGGACTGGAAACTAGCCAAAAACATTCAGTACTTC.